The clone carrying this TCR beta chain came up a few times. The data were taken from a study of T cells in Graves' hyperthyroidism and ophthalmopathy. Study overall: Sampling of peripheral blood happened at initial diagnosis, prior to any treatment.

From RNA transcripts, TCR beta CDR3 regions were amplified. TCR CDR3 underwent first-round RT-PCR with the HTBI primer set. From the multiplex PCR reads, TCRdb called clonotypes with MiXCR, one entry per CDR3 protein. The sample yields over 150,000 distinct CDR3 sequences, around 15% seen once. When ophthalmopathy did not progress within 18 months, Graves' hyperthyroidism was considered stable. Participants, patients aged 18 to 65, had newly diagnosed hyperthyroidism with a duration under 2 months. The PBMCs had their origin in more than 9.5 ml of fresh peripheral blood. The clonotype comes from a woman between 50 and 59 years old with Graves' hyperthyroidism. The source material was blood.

DNA for the CDR3: TGCGCCAGCAGCCCCCAGGGCGCTTATTACAATGAGCAGTTCTTC. This translates into CASSPQGAYYNEQFF. The chain employs TRBV5-1 and TRBJ2-1; TRBD1 might be the D (5 bases). The CDR3 length is 15 residues. CDR1 and CDR2 from the germline V gene are SGHRS and YFSETQ. Trimming pared 4 bases from V and 4 bases from J, leaving 15 bases between.